This TCR beta chain was sequenced for a study of naive and memory T cell subsets. General study results and limits: Possibly reflecting memory cells re-expressing CD45RA, a few larger clonotypes occurred in naive repertoires, especially CD8. In CD4 and CD8 cells, diversity dropped from naive through EMRA. In naive cells, over 85% of TCR sequences were seen only once.

The CDR3 contains 12 residues. Per germline, CDR1 MNHNY and CDR2 SVGAGI (reference sequence). V was pared by 7 bases and J by 2 bases, with 9 bases between. The beta constant-region primer was an equimolar mix of two oligonucleotides covering TRBC1 and TRBC2. Nested alpha and beta constant-region primers with the SP2 primer drove four PCR rounds on ligated cDNA. MiXCR, run by TCRdb on the UMI-ligation and nested PCR reads, gives a single entry per CDR3 protein. In the table there are 150,000 or so distinct CDR3 sequences, about 23% of which are singletons. About this clonotype: Its antigen is undetermined.

This sequence originates from a human donor in good health. The sample taken for sequencing was naive CD4+ T cells from blood. The gene calls are TRBV6-6 and TRBJ2-7; D uncertain. The CDR3 DNA sequence: TGTGCCAGCAAGCAAGACACCTACGAGCAGTACTTC. It codes for CASKQDTYEQYF.